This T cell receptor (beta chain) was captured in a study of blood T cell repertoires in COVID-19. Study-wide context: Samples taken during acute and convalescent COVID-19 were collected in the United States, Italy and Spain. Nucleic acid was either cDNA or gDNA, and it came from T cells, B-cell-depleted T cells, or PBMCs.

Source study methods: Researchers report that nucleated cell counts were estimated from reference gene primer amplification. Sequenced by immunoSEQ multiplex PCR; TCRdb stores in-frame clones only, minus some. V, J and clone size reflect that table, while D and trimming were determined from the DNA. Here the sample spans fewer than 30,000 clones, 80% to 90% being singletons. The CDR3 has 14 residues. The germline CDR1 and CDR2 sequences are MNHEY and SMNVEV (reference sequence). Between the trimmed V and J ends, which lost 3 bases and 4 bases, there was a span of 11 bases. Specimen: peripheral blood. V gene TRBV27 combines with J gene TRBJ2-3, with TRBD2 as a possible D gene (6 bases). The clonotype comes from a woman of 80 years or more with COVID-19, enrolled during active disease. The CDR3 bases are TGTGCCAGCAGTTTTGGAGGGGTTGCAGATACGCAGTATTTT. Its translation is CASSFGGVADTQYF.